The T cell receptor (beta chain) under discussion was sequenced for a study of blood T cell repertoires in COVID-19. The wider study: COVID-19 samples from acute and convalescent phases originated in the United States, Italy and Spain. T cells, B-cell-depleted T cells, or PBMCs supplied cDNA or gDNA.

CDR1 MDHEN and CDR2 SYDVKM come from the germline V gene. The CDR3 totals 12 residues. The ends were cut back, 3 bases at V and 6 bases at J, with 9 bases in the middle. Per the study methods: Amplifying reference gene primers gave estimates of nucleated cell counts. Clones were read by immunoSEQ multiplex PCR, and TCRdb kept only the in-frame ones, dropping some. V and J calls and clone size are copied from that table; D and trimming were computed from the DNA. This sample has over 100,000 clones, with 70% to 90% found just once. The TCR originated in a man aged 50-59 years with active COVID-19. The chain joins TRBV28 to TRBJ2-7; D perhaps matches TRBD1 (5 bases). Input material: peripheral blood. CDR3 amino acids: CASSFSGIEQYF. The DNA for the CDR3 is TGTGCCAGCAGTTTTTCAGGGATCGAGCAGTACTTC. Together with reference TRBV28 and TRBJ2-7, the CDR3 gives the full variable domain: DVKVTQSSRYLVKRTGEKVFLECVQDMDHENMFWYRQDPGLGLRLIYFSYDVKMKEKGDIPEGYSVSREKKERFSLILESASTNQTSMYLCASSFSGIEQYFGPGTRLTVT.